This TCR beta chain was obtained from a study of T cell repertoires in cytomegalovirus infection. Study at large: CMV infection plus the matching HLA type was flagged by public TCR beta signatures. General observations from the study: HLA-C-restricted CMV-specific TCR beta clonotypes prevailed in the ex vivo response. CMV carriers having the relevant HLA were flagged by cumulative public TCR beta family frequency.

TCRdb used MiXCR to reprocess the reads, holding one entry per CDR3 protein. This sample has 600,000 to 800,000 distinct CDR3 sequences; 20% to 25% occur once, and the top ten carry 6.5% to 10%. For this clonotype: The antigen remains undetermined.

The receptor was isolated from a human donor in good health (CMV status not recorded). Some clones in this sample may be carry-over from other donors' samples. The sample consisted of CD8+ T cells from PBMCs.

The CDR3 is CASSYSGVGQTQYF. In nucleotides, the CDR3 is TGTGCCAGCAGTTACTCGGGGGTGGGACAGACCCAGTACTTC. The chain has TRBV6-6 and TRBJ2-5; either TRBD1 or TRBD2 may fit D (5 bases each). CDR1 and CDR2 from the germline V gene are MNHNY and SVGAGI (reference sequence). The CDR3 is made up of 14 amino acids. Trimming left V 0 bases short and J 6 bases short, with 11 bases between.